The 13 T cell receptor beta chains presented below share a single source sample, sequenced in a study of long-term antiretroviral therapy in people with HIV. Survey-level immunoSEQ v3.0 assays were run. TCRdb keeps only in-frame clones here, not all; method: immunoSEQ multiplex PCR. The sample records around 15,000 clones, approximately 93% being singletons. Sequenced material: unsorted PBMCs, taken 0.6 years after starting antiretroviral therapy. Receptors were obtained from a woman aged 35 to 49 with HIV.

V gene TRBV6-5 combines with J gene TRBJ1-6; D remains ambiguous. CDR1 is MNHEY, CDR2 SVGAGI, per germline. V was trimmed by 2 bases and J by 9 bases, leaving 17 bases between them. CDR3 size: 16 residues. As DNA, the CDR3 is TGTGCCAGCAGTTACGGGCGGCCCGGAGGTAGTTCACCCCTCCACTTT. It codes for CASSYGRPGGSSPLHF.

This chain joins TRBV4-2 and TRBJ1-6, with D maybe TRBD1 (6 bases). Between the trimmed V and J ends, which lost 5 bases and 8 bases, there was a span of 13 bases. There are 14 residues in the CDR3. Germline CDR1 reads LGHNA; CDR2 reads YNFKEQ. The CDR3 sequence is CASSSGARDSPLHF. In DNA form, the CDR3 reads TGTGCCAGCAGCTCAGGGGCGCGGGATTCACCCCTCCACTTT.

The chain carries TRBV25-1 and TRBJ2-5, with 7 nucleotides matching TRBD2. The germline V gene encodes CDR1 MGHDK and CDR2 SYGVNS. The CDR3 is made up of 15 amino acids. The V and J ends lost 1 base and 5 bases, in that order; junction bases with no gene match: 7. CDR3 loop: CASSESLGEGETQYF. The CDR3 DNA sequence: TGTGCCAGCAGTGAATCCTTAGGGGAGGGGGAGACCCAGTACTTC.

This clone came up once. This chain links TRBV2 with TRBJ1-5; D is undetermined. CDR1 is SNHLY, CDR2 FYNNEI, per germline. Between the trimmed V and J ends, which lost 8 bases and 7 bases, there was a span of 15 bases. This CDR3 has 13 amino acids. CDR3 in amino acids: CASVAGRRQPQHF. The CDR3 DNA follows: TGTGCCAGCGTGGCAGGAAGGAGGCAGCCCCAGCATTTT. Based on the CDR3 plus reference TRBV2 and TRBJ1-5, the full variable domain is EPEVTQTPSHQVTQMGQEVILRCVPISNHLYFYWYRQILGQKVEFLVSFYNNEISEKSEIFDDQFSVERPDGSNFTLKIRSTKLEDSAMYFCASVAGRRQPQHFGDGTRLSIL.

V usage is TRBV7-9 and J usage is TRBJ1-4; maybe TRBD1 (6 bases). This CDR3 contains 15 residues. Germline lookup yields CDR1 SEHNR and CDR2 FQNEAQ (reference sequence). The ends were cut back, 4 bases at V and 7 bases at J, with 16 bases in the middle. CDR3 amino acids: CASSSRGQGSEKLFF. The CDR3 DNA is TGTGCCAGCAGCTCCCGAGGGCAGGGGAGTGAAAAACTGTTTTTT.

The chain is built from TRBV7-2 and TRBJ2-3; D remains unclear. The V gene lost 1 base and the J gene lost 7 bases, with 9 bases spanning the gap. The CDR3 spans 13 residues. Germline V lookup: CDR1 SGHTA, CDR2 FQGNSA. The CDR3 loop reads CASSLVLRHTQYF. The CDR3 bases are TGTGCCAGCAGCTTAGTCCTCCGCCATACGCAGTATTTT.

The V gene is TRBV2, the J gene TRBJ2-1, with D possibly TRBD2 on 6 matching bases. Per germline, CDR1 SNHLY and CDR2 FYNNEI. The V and J ends lost 7 bases and 0 bases respectively, with 10 bases between them. This CDR3 spans 14 amino acids. The CDR3 DNA reads as TGTGCCAGCACTAGCGAGCGCTCCTACAATGAGCAGTTCTTC. Protein product: CASTSERSYNEQFF.

The CDR3 DNA is TGTGCCAGCAGGAAAGAGGGACAGGGGGCGTACGAGCAGTACTTC. Protein sequence: CASRKEGQGAYEQYF. J is TRBJ2-7 and V is TRBV2, with 12 positions matching TRBD1. CDR1 and CDR2 (germline): SNHLY, FYNNEI. V shed 6 bases and J 4 bases; nucleotides not matched to a gene: 7. The CDR3 extends over 15 amino acids.

This sequence joins TRBV29-1 and TRBJ1-1; weak D call: TRBD1 (6 bases). Looked up from germline, CDR1 is SQVTM and CDR2 is ANQGSEA. The CDR3 contains 11 residues. The CDR3 region is CRRGGDTEAFF. The CDR3 DNA reads as TGCAGGAGGGGGGGGGACACTGAAGCTTTCTTT.

Comment on this clone: Sequence at one end of the junction differs from germline and may be a read error. Other DNA sequences within the sample encode an identical CDR3. The chain is built from TRBV5-1 and TRBJ1-1; weak D call: TRBD1 (5 bases). The CDR3 totals 12 residues. The germline gives CDR1 SGHRS, CDR2 YFSETQ. The CDR3 protein is CASSLAQGLSFF. CDR3 DNA sequence: TGCGCCAGCAGCTTGGCCCAGGGTCTTTCTTTTTTT.

This clone appeared a single time. The DNA of the CDR3 is TGTGCCATCAGTGAGTCTGATCCGGGACAGGGGGCTTGGCACGAGCAGTACTTC. This gives the protein CAISESDPGQGAWHEQYF. The chain carries TRBV10-3 and TRBJ2-7, with 12 bases fitting TRBD1. Unmatched junction bases numbered 11, after V lost 0 bases and J lost 5 bases. The CDR3 consists of 18 residues. Per germline, CDR1 ENHRY and CDR2 SYGVKD.

The genes are TRBV2 and TRBJ1-1; 9 bases match TRBD1. The length of the CDR3 is 14 residues. Trimming removed 6 bases from V and 3 bases from J; junction bases left unmatched: 5. Germline V gives CDR1 SNHLY, CDR2 FYNNEI. The CDR3 nucleotides read TGTGCCAGCAGCGACAGGGGGAGTGACACTGAAGCTTTCTTT. It translates to CASSDRGSDTEAFF.

This clone was observed a single time. Relative to the germline gene, one junction end is altered; a read error may explain this. This rearrangement joins TRBV7-9 to TRBJ1-1, with 8 nucleotides matching TRBD1. CDR1 and CDR2 from the germline V gene are SEHNR and FQNEAQ (reference sequence). This CDR3 has 13 amino acids. CDR3: CASSKRGQVRRVF. The CDR3 coding sequence is TGTGCCAGCAGCAAAAGGGGACAGGTGCGTCGGGTCTTT.